The clone carrying this T cell receptor beta chain was seen many times. The antigen remains unidentified. This record belongs to a study of post-analysis software for immune sequencing data. Study-wide results and caveats: Controls had significantly higher normalized Chao1 diversity than multiple sclerosis patients.

Carried by the TCR beta cDNA libraries were unique molecular identifiers. It was from about 1 to 10 million T cells that some 500,000 cDNA molecules came. TCRdb re-analysed the PCR reads in MiXCR, keeping a single row per CDR3 protein. The data contain some 260,000 distinct CDR3 sequences, about 38% of them singletons. This receptor was identified in a girl under 18 with multiple sclerosis. The sample comprised blood.

Here the CDR3 DNA reads TGCGCCAGCAGCGAACCACTGAGCGGGAGCAGCCCAGATACGCAGTATTTT. This gives the protein CASSEPLSGSSPDTQYF. This chain uses TRBV5-1 with TRBJ2-3, with 8 bases identical to TRBD2. Trimming cost V 4 bases and J 4 bases; bases outside gene matches: 14. This CDR3 spans 17 amino acids. Germline V CDR1 and CDR2: SGHRS, YFSETQ.